What follows are 8 T cell receptor beta chains derived from one specimen sequenced in a study of T cell responses to AZD1222 COVID-19 vaccine. Sequencing used immunoSEQ multiplex PCR; TCRdb keeps in-frame clones, though not all of them. The sample carries over 85,000 clones, approximately 84% recorded once. The source material was peripheral blood, sampled on day 0 of AZD1222 vaccination. Source of these receptors: an adult in good health.

The chain recombines TRBV2 with TRBJ1-2, with 8 nucleotides matching TRBD1. Germline-derived CDR1 and CDR2 are SNHLY and FYNNEI. Germline trimming cut 10 bases from V and 6 bases from J; bases unmatched to any gene: 10. The CDR3 is 13 amino acids. In nucleotides, the CDR3 is TGTGCCACCAAGGACAGGGTGATGGATGGCTACACCTTC. It yields the protein CATKDRVMDGYTF.

The rearrangement links TRBV7-8 to TRBJ2-2; D not resolved. CDR3 length: 18 amino acids. The germline V gene has CDR1 SGHVS and CDR2 FQNEAQ. V was cut by 0 bases and J by 0 bases, with 14 bases left in between. CDR3 DNA: TGTGCCAGCAGCTTAGCTTTGCCGGCCCCCGCGAACACCGGGGAGCTGTTTTTT. It yields the protein CASSLALPAPANTGELFF.

In this sample, this clone turned up once. The rearrangement links TRBV5-1 to TRBJ2-3; 7 bases agree with TRBD2. The germline CDR1 and CDR2 sequences are SGHRS and YFSETQ. After removal of 6 bases from V and 2 bases from J, the junction contained 6 bases not matched to a gene. The CDR3 runs 14 residues. The chain's CDR3 is CASMERGNTDTQYF. The CDR3 DNA is TGCGCCAGCATGGAGCGGGGAAACACAGATACGCAGTATTTT. Drawing the rest from reference TRBV5-1 and TRBJ2-3, the complete variable domain is KAGVTQTPRYLIKTRGQQVTLSCSPISGHRSVSWYQQTPGQGLQFLFEYFSETQRNKGNFPGRFSGRQFSNSRSEMNVSTLELGDSALYLCASMERGNTDTQYFGPGTRLTVL.

The chain uses TRBV25-1 and TRBJ2-1; perhaps TRBD1 as D (6 bases). V was pared by 4 bases and J by 3 bases, with 13 bases between. CDR1 and CDR2 from the germline V gene are MGHDK and SYGVNS. This CDR3 is built from 15 residues. The CDR3 nucleotides read TGTGCCAGCAGTGGCCGCCAGGGGTTCTACAATGAGCAGTTCTTC. Amino acid sequence: CASSGRQGFYNEQFF.

The chain joins TRBV12-3 or TRBV12-4 to TRBJ2-2, with TRBD1 identical over 7 bases. After removal of 5 bases from V and 3 bases from J, the junction contained 0 bases not matched to a gene. This CDR3 has 13 amino acids. CDR3 nucleotide sequence: TGTGCCAGCAGTGACAGGGACACCGGGGAGCTGTTTTTT. It specifies CASSDRDTGELFF.

The chain uses TRBV7-2 and TRBJ2-3; 9 bases are shared with TRBD2. From germline, CDR1 is SGHTA and CDR2 FQGNSA. The CDR3 is 16 residues long. V was pared by 1 base and J by 2 bases, with 4 bases of the junction left unmatched. CDR3 protein: CASSLVAGAPTDTQYF. The CDR3 DNA is TGTGCCAGCAGCTTAGTAGCGGGGGCTCCCACAGATACGCAGTATTTT. Full variable domain (remainder filled in from reference TRBV7-2 and TRBJ2-3): GAGVSQSPSNKVTEKGKDVELRCDPISGHTALYWYRQSLGQGLEFLIYFQGNSAPDKSGLPSDRFSAERTGGSVSTLTIQRTQQEDSAVYLCASSLVAGAPTDTQYFGPGTRLTVL.

The chain carries TRBV25-1 and TRBJ1-4; unclear D gene. V was shortened by 8 bases and J by 8 bases, with 18 bases between the two germline ends. The germline V gene has CDR1 MGHDK and CDR2 SYGVNS. The CDR3 is 14 amino acids. The CDR3: CASQAGRWEEKLFF. The CDR3 coding sequence is TGTGCCAGCCAGGCCGGGCGCTGGGAGGAAAAACTGTTTTTT.

This sequence joins TRBV6-2 or TRBV6-3 and TRBJ2-7; D gene ambiguous. Germline V gene lookup returns CDR1 MNHEY and CDR2 SVGEGT. This CDR3 comprises 11 residues. The V and J ends lost 5 bases and 4 bases respectively, with 6 bases between them. This chain's CDR3 is CASSDVYEQYV. CDR3 bases: TGTGCCAGCAGTGACGTGTACGAGCAGTACGTC.